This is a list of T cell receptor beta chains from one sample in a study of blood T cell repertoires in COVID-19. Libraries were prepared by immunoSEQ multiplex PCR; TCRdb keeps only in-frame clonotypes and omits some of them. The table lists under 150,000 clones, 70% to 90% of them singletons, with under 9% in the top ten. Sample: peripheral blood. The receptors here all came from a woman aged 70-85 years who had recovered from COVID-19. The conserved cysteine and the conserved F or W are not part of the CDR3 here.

CDR3aa: AWSGRTSGRASGELF; v_gene: TRBV30; j_gene: TRBJ2-2
CDR3aa: ASSQFFLGRANTGELF; v_gene: TRBV3-1/TRBV3-2; j_gene: TRBJ2-2
CDR3aa: ASSRGTGISADTQY; v_gene: TRBV5-1; j_gene: TRBJ2-3
CDR3aa: ASSFTSQSRGITGELF; v_gene: TRBV5-1; j_gene: TRBJ2-2
CDR3aa: ASSSLGDTQY; v_gene: TRBV7-9; j_gene: TRBJ2-3
CDR3aa: ASSSLYEQY; v_gene: TRBV12-3/TRBV12-4; j_gene: TRBJ2-7
CDR3aa: SGPGQGAGNEQF; v_gene: TRBV29-1; j_gene: TRBJ2-1
CDR3aa: ASSLFQGSSSNQPQH; v_gene: TRBV28; j_gene: TRBJ1-5
CDR3aa: ASSTQAFKGQETQY; v_gene: TRBV7-2; j_gene: TRBJ2-5
CDR3aa: ASSQDVRHSDTQY; v_gene: TRBV4-3; j_gene: TRBJ2-3
CDR3aa: ASTYTGVGSYNEQF; v_gene: TRBV6-6; j_gene: TRBJ2-1
CDR3aa: ASSEAVAGGIGDTQY; v_gene: TRBV6-1; j_gene: TRBJ2-3
CDR3aa: ASSAPGQGPGELF; v_gene: TRBV7-3; j_gene: TRBJ2-2
CDR3aa: ASSLLGGAPTDTQY; v_gene: TRBV7-3; j_gene: TRBJ2-3